This entry lists 27 T cell receptor beta chains sequenced from one sample in a study of shared clonotypes between healthy human individuals. As defined, naive CD8 cells were CD45RO-negative and positively selected for CCR7, with terminally differentiated effector memory CD45RA+ cells excluded. Profiling relied on immunoSEQ multiplex PCR, and the TCRdb table lists in-frame clones only, not all of them. The data hold under 700,000 clones, with 85% to 95% observed a single time. Sequencing used naive CD8+ T cells sorted from blood. Receptor source: a woman under 40 in good health.

CDR3 protein: CASSTPSGAYNEQFF. Here the CDR3 DNA reads TGCGCCAGCAGCACACCTAGCGGTGCTTACAATGAGCAGTTCTTC. The chain recombines TRBV4-1 with TRBJ2-1; 7 nucleotides align to TRBD2. The CDR3 has 15 residues. The J segment lost 4 bases and the V segment lost 5 bases, leaving 8 bases of the junction unmatched. Germline V gene sequence: CDR1 MGHRA, CDR2 YSYEKL.

This chain links TRBV19 with TRBJ1-5, with no clear D. Between the trimmed V and J ends, which lost 7 bases and 2 bases, there was a span of 12 bases. Germline assignment: CDR1 LNHDA and CDR2 SQIVND (reference sequence). The CDR3 totals 14 residues. Here the CDR3 reads CASTYTWGNQPQHF. Here the CDR3 DNA reads TGTGCCAGTACCTATACGTGGGGCAATCAGCCCCAGCATTTT.

This chain connects TRBV19 to TRBJ2-2; unclear D gene. Between the trimmed V and J ends, which lost 2 bases and 3 bases, there was a span of 13 bases. This CDR3 is built from 16 residues. Germline V lookup: CDR1 LNHDA, CDR2 SQIVND (reference sequence). The CDR3 region has the DNA TGTGCCAGTAGTATAAGAAGGGAAGAGGACACCGGGGAGCTGTTTTTT. Amino acid sequence: CASSIRREEDTGELFF.

This clone was observed once. This CDR3 is also generated by other DNA sequences in the sample. The rearrangement uses TRBV19 and TRBJ2-1; D gene unclear. The CDR3 contains 13 residues. Germline V lookup: CDR1 LNHDA, CDR2 SQIVND (reference sequence). V lost 1 base to trimming and J lost 6 bases, with 7 bases between them. CDR3 bases: TGTGCCAGTAGTATAGGTCATAGCAATGAGCAGTTCTTC. It yields the protein CASSIGHSNEQFF.

CDR3 sequence: CASSSAVGMGSLHLSYNEQFF. The CDR3 nucleotides are TGTGCCAGCAGCTCCGCTGTCGGGATGGGTAGCCTACACCTCTCCTACAATGAGCAGTTCTTC. The V and J genes are TRBV13 and TRBJ2-1; tentative D call: TRBD2 (5 bases). Germline V CDR1 and CDR2: PRHDT, FYEKMQ (reference sequence). V was trimmed by 4 bases and J by 0 bases, leaving 28 bases between them. This CDR3 region has 21 residues. Drawing the rest from reference TRBV13 and TRBJ2-1, the complete variable domain is AAGVIQSPRHLIKEKRETATLKCYPIPRHDTVYWYQQGPGQDPQFLISFYEKMQSDKGSIPDRFSAQQFSDYHSELNMSSLELGDSALYFCASSSAVGMGSLHLSYNEQFFGPGTRLTVL.

This chain connects TRBV28 to TRBJ1-1; D might be TRBD1 (6 bases). Germline V gene data show CDR1 as MDHEN and CDR2 as SYDVKM. The V gene lost 3 bases and the J gene lost 0 bases, with 17 bases spanning the gap. The CDR3 length is 17 residues. The CDR3 DNA is TGTGCCAGCAGTTTTGGGGCCGCGGGACATATGAACACTGAAGCTTTCTTT. It encodes CASSFGAAGHMNTEAFF.

To note about this clone: In the same sample, other DNA sequences code for this CDR3. This sequence joins TRBV2 and TRBJ2-7, with unresolved D. Germline V gives CDR1 SNHLY, CDR2 FYNNEI. V was pared by 1 base and J by 0 bases, with 7 bases between. The CDR3 runs to 14 residues. The CDR3 is CASSEGASSYEQYF. The CDR3 DNA sequence: TGTGCCAGCAGTGAAGGGGCGAGCTCCTACGAGCAGTACTTC.

The V call is TRBV29-1, the J call TRBJ2-1; maybe TRBD2 (6 bases). Between the trimmed V and J ends, which lost 5 bases and 2 bases, there was a span of 16 bases. The germline CDR1 and CDR2 sequences are SQVTM and ANQGSEA. This CDR3 spans 15 amino acids. CDR3 sequence: CSVLDRGDPYNEQFF. CDR3 DNA sequence: TGCAGCGTTTTGGACCGCGGGGACCCCTACAATGAGCAGTTCTTC.

This chain connects TRBV19 to TRBJ1-6, with D perhaps matching TRBD1 (5 bases). Germline CDR1 LNHDA, CDR2 SQIVND (reference sequence). The CDR3 consists of 13 residues. The V end lost 10 bases, the J end lost 5 bases, and 12 bases lay between the germline ends. CDR3 region: CATRDVHNSPLHF. The CDR3 region has the DNA TGTGCCACCAGGGACGTACATAATTCACCCCTCCACTTT.

The rearrangement uses TRBV6-5 and TRBJ2-1, with 7 positions matching TRBD2. V gave up 4 bases and J gave up 1 base; unmatched junction bases: 4. The CDR3 is made up of 15 amino acids. CDR1 and CDR2 (germline): MNHEY, SVGAGI. The CDR3 loop reads CASSFWGGSYNEQFF. CDR3 nucleotide sequence: TGTGCCAGCAGTTTCTGGGGGGGTTCCTACAATGAGCAGTTCTTC.

The V call is TRBV27, the J call TRBJ1-5; TRBD1 agrees at 7 bases. This CDR3 has 17 amino acids. Germline loops: CDR1 MNHEY, CDR2 SMNVEV (reference sequence). V lost 0 bases and J lost 6; bases outside the gene matches: 11. This chain's CDR3 is CASSLSGTGVWGQPQHF. DNA of the CDR3: TGTGCCAGCAGTTTATCGGGCACAGGGGTATGGGGTCAGCCCCAGCATTTT.

This sequence joins TRBV28 and TRBJ1-5, with D maybe TRBD1 (5 bases). Deletions cut 7 bases from V and 6 bases from J, with 13 bases between. CDR1 is MDHEN and CDR2 is SYDVKM in the germline V gene. The CDR3 is 13 residues long. The CDR3 DNA reads TGTGCCAGCAACCAGGGTTTCGGTCAGCCCCAGCATTTT. Amino acids: CASNQGFGQPQHF.

This clone was detected only once. The chain carries TRBV28 and TRBJ1-2; 8 positions match TRBD1. Germline V gives CDR1 MDHEN, CDR2 SYDVKM. V trimming: 1 base; J trimming: 8 bases; junction bases outside the gene matches: 15. The CDR3 runs to 17 residues. The CDR3 region has the DNA TGTGCCAGCAGTTTATCTATTTCGACAGGGGCGGGGACCGGCTACACCTTC. This gives the protein CASSLSISTGAGTGYTF.

The rearrangement joins TRBV4-2 to TRBJ1-5; possible D gene TRBD1, 5 bases. The V end lost 1 base, the J end lost 11 bases, and 15 bases lay between the germline ends. CDR3 length equals 14 residues. From germline, CDR1 is LGHNA and CDR2 YNFKEQ. The CDR3 here is CASSQVAGDASQHF. The CDR3 DNA reads as TGTGCCAGCAGCCAAGTCGCGGGGGACGCGTCCCAGCATTTT.

The V call is TRBV6-1, the J call TRBJ2-7; D call uncertain. The CDR3 has 13 residues. Germline V gives CDR1 MNHNS, CDR2 SASEGT. Trimming took 2 bases from V and 5 from J, leaving 10 bases between them. The chain's CDR3 is CASSERVYDEQYF. For the CDR3, the DNA is TGTGCCAGCAGTGAAAGGGTTTACGACGAGCAGTACTTC.

The chain couples TRBV6-5 to TRBJ1-4, with D maybe TRBD1 (6 bases). Germline V gene sequence: CDR1 MNHEY, CDR2 SVGAGI. The CDR3 spans 16 residues. Deletions cut 2 bases from V and 8 bases from J, with 18 bases between. For the CDR3, the DNA is TGTGCCAGCAGTTACCAGACAGGAACCTCCAACGAAAAACTGTTTTTT. It encodes CASSYQTGTSNEKLFF.

The rearrangement joins TRBV19 to TRBJ2-5; D unresolved. The J call is in doubt because the DNA end fits TRBJ2-7 better. The germline V gene encodes CDR1 LNHDA and CDR2 SQIVND (reference sequence). The CDR3 is 13 amino acids. CDR3 in amino acids: CASISSQSYEQYF. In nucleotides, the CDR3 is TGTGCCAGTATCTCGTCCCAATCCTACGAGCAGTACTTC.

The chain carries TRBV9 and TRBJ2-1; 9 nucleotides match TRBD1. Germline lookup yields CDR1 SGDLS and CDR2 YYNGEE. With 0 bases clipped from V and 5 bases from J, the junction kept 3 bases outside the gene matches. The CDR3 sequence is 15 residues long. In DNA, the CDR3 is TGTGCCAGCAGCGTAGAGGGACAGGGCCACAATGAGCAGTTCTTC. It encodes CASSVEGQGHNEQFF.

The chain couples TRBV6-5 to TRBJ1-1; D remains ambiguous. The V gene lost 2 bases and the J gene lost 4 bases, with 17 bases spanning the gap. Germline V CDR1 and CDR2: MNHEY, SVGAGI. The CDR3 totals 16 residues. CDR3 DNA sequence: TGTGCCAGCAGTTACCCTTGGGCTACAGCGGTCACTGAAGCTTTCTTT. Protein product: CASSYPWATAVTEAFF.

J is TRBJ2-2 and V is TRBV30; tentatively, D is TRBD2 (5 bases). With 8 bases removed from V and 4 bases from J, the gap between germline ends came to 11 bases. The length of the CDR3 is 12 residues. CDR1 and CDR2 from the germline V gene are GTSNPN and SVGIG (reference sequence). In nucleotides, the CDR3 is TGTGCCGCCACTAGTTTCACCGGGGAGCTGTTTTTT. Translating gives CAATSFTGELFF. The complete variable domain, with remaining parts taken from reference TRBV30 and TRBJ2-2, reads SQTIHQWPATLVQPVGSPLSLECTVEGTSNPNLYWYRQAAGRGLQLLFYSVGIGQISSEVPQNLSASRPQDRQFILSSKKLLLSDSGFYLCAATSFTGELFFGEGSRLTVL.

This chain uses TRBV28 with TRBJ2-3; the match to TRBD1 covers 7 bases. This CDR3 region has 14 residues. The V and J ends lost 8 bases and 0 bases, in that order; junction bases with no gene match: 5. Germline loops: CDR1 MDHEN, CDR2 SYDVKM. The CDR3 region has the DNA TGTGCCAGCCACCGGGACAGCAGCACAGATACGCAGTATTTT. It codes for CASHRDSSTDTQYF.

The chain's CDR3 is CASSIGEGYNEQYF. CDR3 DNA: TGTGCCAGTAGTATCGGGGAGGGTTACAACGAGCAGTACTTC. This chain uses TRBV19 with TRBJ2-7, with TRBD2 identical over 7 bases. Looked up from germline, CDR1 is LNHDA and CDR2 is SQIVND (reference sequence). The CDR3 length is 14 residues. V shed 3 bases, J shed 5 bases, and the junction held 7 bases outside the gene matches.

The gene calls are TRBV5-6 and TRBJ2-1; TRBD2 agrees at 9 bases. Germline assignment: CDR1 SGHDT and CDR2 YYEEEE. V shed 4 bases and J 4 bases; nucleotides not matched to a gene: 12. This CDR3 region has 17 residues. The CDR3 nucleotides are TGTGCCAGCAGCCGGGGGGGCTTAGCGGGAGTTTACAATGAGCAGTTCTTC. Translated, it gives CASSRGGLAGVYNEQFF.

This clone was counted once. This rearrangement joins TRBV7-9 to TRBJ1-2; TRBD1 matches 7 bases. CDR3 length: 16 residues. The J segment lost 2 bases and the V segment lost 5 bases, leaving 11 bases of the junction unmatched. The germline gives CDR1 SEHNR, CDR2 FQNEAQ (reference sequence). The CDR3 sequence: CASSPSEGAGNYGYTF. The CDR3 bases are TGTGCCAGCAGCCCGTCGGAGGGGGCCGGGAACTATGGCTACACCTTC.

This clone has only one observation. The J gene is TRBJ2-5, the V gene TRBV2; TRBD1 is a possible D gene (6 bases). Trimming shortened V by 5 bases and J by 2 bases, and 12 bases separated the two germline ends. The CDR3 has 14 amino acids. Looked up from germline, CDR1 is SNHLY and CDR2 is FYNNEI. The CDR3 sequence is CASSSGHMQETQYF. The DNA for the CDR3 is TGTGCCAGCAGTTCGGGACACATGCAAGAGACCCAGTACTTC.

This clone was detected only once. This sequence joins TRBV20-1 and TRBJ2-7; 10 nucleotides agree with TRBD1. Germline lookup yields CDR1 DFQATT and CDR2 SNEGSKA (reference sequence). The CDR3 has 11 residues. V was clipped by 6 bases and J by 6 bases; unmatched bases: 2. The CDR3 region is CSARTGGEQYF. CDR3 sequence (DNA): TGCAGTGCCCGGACAGGGGGCGAGCAGTACTTC.

The V and J genes are TRBV7-6 and TRBJ2-2; no definite D call. This CDR3 contains 15 residues. The V end lost 5 bases, the J end lost 5 bases, and 15 bases lay between the germline ends. Per the germline V gene, CDR1 is SGHVS and CDR2 is FNYEAQ. CDR3 bases: TGTGCCAGCAGCACGCGGCCGGGTTCAACCGGGGAGCTGTTTTTT. Translation: CASSTRPGSTGELFF.